These 5 T cell receptor beta chains originate from one sample sequenced in a study of PD-1 blockade in classical Hodgkin lymphoma. No patient escaped relapse after autologous stem cell transplantation, and brentuximab vedotin exposure varied. The table came from immunoSEQ multiplex PCR; TCRdb's copy has only in-frame clones and leaves some out. The repertoire holds about 97,000 clones, with around four fifths as singletons. This sample comprised peripheral blood mononuclear cells (PBMCs), obtained at baseline. The source of these receptors is a human donor with classical Hodgkin lymphoma.

V and J are TRBV5-5 and TRBJ2-1; D remains ambiguous. Germline CDR1 reads SGHKS; CDR2 reads YYEKEE (reference sequence). V was clipped by 4 bases and J by 3 bases, with 11 bases between them. CDR3 length: 14 amino acids. The DNA for the CDR3 is TGTGCCAGCAGCCGAACGGCAGACTACAATGAGCAGTTCTTC. It is translated as CASSRTADYNEQFF.

This rearrangement joins TRBV7-2 to TRBJ2-5; 7 bases match TRBD1. The CDR3 loop spans 15 amino acids. The germline V gene encodes CDR1 SGHTA and CDR2 FQGNSA. V lost 3 bases to trimming and J lost 5 bases; unmatched junction nucleotides: 9. CDR3 region: CASSFRGFSWETQYF. The CDR3 nucleotides are TGTGCCAGCAGCTTCAGGGGGTTTAGTTGGGAGACCCAGTACTTC.

The genes are TRBV5-1 and TRBJ1-1; 9 positions match TRBD1. This CDR3 comprises 15 residues. V shed 3 bases, J shed 1 base, and the junction held 4 bases outside the gene matches. Germline CDR1 and CDR2: SGHRS and YFSETQ. CDR3 nucleotides: TGCGCCAGCAGCTCGGGACAGGGAACGAACACTGAAGCTTTCTTT. Protein product: CASSSGQGTNTEAFF.

The gene calls are TRBV5-5 and TRBJ2-2, with TRBD2 matching 9 bases. The CDR3 length is 16 residues. Germline-derived CDR1 and CDR2 are SGHKS and YYEKEE (reference sequence). V lost 4 bases and J lost 8; bases outside the gene matches: 12. CDR3 nucleotides: TGTGCCAGCAGCCGAGGATGGCGGGAGGGCCAGGGGGAGCTGTTTTTT. It codes for CASSRGWREGQGELFF.

The V gene is TRBV29-1, the J gene TRBJ1-2, with 7 bases aligning to TRBD1. V lost 0 bases and J lost 5; bases outside the gene matches: 3. The CDR3 totals 13 residues. Germline lookup yields CDR1 SQVTM and CDR2 ANQGSEA. The DNA of the CDR3 is TGCAGCGTTGAAGATTGGGGACAGTATGGCTACACCTTC. This gives the protein CSVEDWGQYGYTF.